A single sample is the source of the 2 T cell receptor beta chains below, sequenced in a study of cytomegalovirus exposure and HLA in healthy donors. Use of 60 Vbeta and 13 Jbeta primers characterized the PCR. The repertoire was sequenced with immunoSEQ multiplex PCR; TCRdb's copy has only in-frame clones and lacks some. The table has 150,000 or so clones, roughly 76% seen once. The sequenced sample was PBMCs. The receptors originated from a woman younger than 30 in good health and CMV-seropositive.

V usage is TRBV2 and J usage is TRBJ2-5; 8 nucleotides align to TRBD1. The germline gives CDR1 SNHLY, CDR2 FYNNEI. V lost 4 bases to trimming and J lost 1 base; unmatched junction nucleotides: 8. This CDR3 contains 16 residues. Written as DNA, the CDR3 is TGTGCCAGCAGTGTCCCGATCAGGGGGCGCCAAGAGACCCAGTACTTC. It yields the protein CASSVPIRGRQETQYF.

The rearrangement joins TRBV21-1 to TRBJ1-2; the table assigns TRBD1, which was not confirmed against the DNA. TRBV21-1 is flagged as a pseudogene. This CDR3 spans 15 amino acids. CDR3 in amino acids: CASSKAGVGNYGYTF. CDR3 DNA sequence: TGTGCCAGCAGCAAAGCAGGGGTGGGGAACTATGGCTACACCTTC.